The rows below give T cell receptor beta chains drawn from one sample of a study of CD8 T cells in Susac syndrome. MiXCR, run by TCRdb on the immunoSEQ multiplex PCR reads, gives a single entry per CDR3 protein. The table shows about 52,000 distinct CDR3 sequences, with 93% occurring only once. The specimen was CD8+ T cells from PBMCs. The receptors derive from a human donor with multiple sclerosis. CDR3s include the opening cysteine and the closing phenylalanine or tryptophan. A D gene is named only where the DNA matches it firmly. Size values are once, few and many counts, or a class for expanded clones, and some rows have none.

abundance | d_gene | j_gene | v_gene | CDR3nt | CDR3aa
NA | TRBD1 | TRBJ2-1 | TRBV7-9 | TGTGCCAGCAGCTTAGTACGGACAGGGGAGGGCAATGAGCAGTTCTTC | CASSLVRTGEGNEQFF
NA | TRBD2 | TRBJ2-7 | TRBV15 | TGTGCCACCAGCAGAGATGTTCTAGCGGGGGGTGAGCAGTACTTC | CATSRDVLAGGEQYF
NA | NA | TRBJ1-2 | TRBV4-3 | TGCGCCAGCAGCCAAGATCGTCAGGGGTCCTATGGCTACACCTTC | CASSQDRQGSYGYTF
NA | TRBD1 | TRBJ2-1 | TRBV7-3 | TGTGCCAGCAGCTTAACAGGGGGCCCAAGCTTTTACAATGAGCAGTTCTTC | CASSLTGGPSFYNEQFF
once | TRBD1 | TRBJ1-4 | TRBV15 | TGTGCCACCAGCAAGAGTCCCGGGACAGGGGAGGCTAATGAAAAACTGTTTTTT | CATSKSPGTGEANEKLFF
NA | NA | TRBJ1-2 | TRBV29-1 | TGCAGCGTTGCAGTGAACCGGGCCTATGGCTACACCTTC | CSVAVNRAYGYTF
NA | TRBD2 | TRBJ2-3 | TRBV4-3 | TGCGCCAGCAGCCATGATGGACTAGCGGGGCCAACAGATACGCAGTATTTT | CASSHDGLAGPTDTQYF
NA | TRBD1 | TRBJ1-4 | TRBV28 | TGTGCCAGCAGTTTAGTGGACAGGGGGCGAGGGGAAGAAAAACTGTTTTTT | CASSLVDRGRGEEKLFF
NA | NA | TRBJ2-7 | TRBV6-1 | TGTGCCAGCAGTGACACGGGGATCGGCGAGCAGTACTTC | CASSDTGIGEQYF
NA | NA | TRBJ1-4 | TRBV12-3/TRBV12-4 | TGTGCCAGCAGTCGATTTGCAACTAATGAAAAACTGTTTTTT | CASSRFATNEKLFF
few | NA | TRBJ1-5 | TRBV6-1 | TGTGCCAGCAGTGAAGTCGGGGGTAGCAATCAGCCCCAGCATTTT | CASSEVGGSNQPQHF
NA | TRBD1 | TRBJ2-2 | TRBV5-1 | TGCGCCAGCAGCTTTCAGGGGGTTTCGAACACCGGGGAGCTGTTTTTT | CASSFQGVSNTGELFF
NA | NA | TRBJ1-2 | TRBV4-3 | TGCGCCAGCAGCTCGGGTAGGGCGGCCACAGGGAATGGCTACACCTTC | CASSSGRAATGNGYTF
once | NA | TRBJ2-4 | TRBV28 | TGTGCCAGCAGTCTTCGGACAGCCCTTGCCAAAAACATTCAGTACTTC | CASSLRTALAKNIQYF